This T cell receptor (beta chain) emerged from a study of tumor and adjacent non-tumor tissue in lung cancer (dated by TCRdb to 2016 to 2018). As for the study more broadly: The cohort included around twelve adenocarcinoma, a couple of squamous cell carcinoma and 1 small cell lung cancer patients. Among the roughly 15 patients, ages ranged from roughly 31 to 76 years, around ten were men and 5 were women, and disease was TNM stage I to III. Sequencing produced roughly 130 million productive TCRbeta reads in total, an average of about 3.8 million reads per sample. Bulk TCRbeta repertoires were compared between lung tumor tissue and matched distant non-tumor lung tissue obtained from 15 or so lung cancer patients. TCRbeta CDR3 sequencing was performed on under 35 paired specimens, with one tumor sample and one normal lung sample collected per patient. On the study overall, not on this receptor specifically: TCR diversity was significantly higher in younger patients, and greater tumor TCR diversity was associated with shorter overall survival and shorter disease-free survival. Tumor tissue showed significantly greater TCR diversity (inverse Simpson) than normal lung tissue (431.37 vs 166.20, P = 0.0075, Mann-Whitney U test). With only approximately 15 patients in the cohort, the authors noted that larger samples and more detailed clinical data are needed. Neither the sequencing platform nor unique molecular identifiers are mentioned in the methods. Peripheral blood was not sequenced, so blood TCRbeta repertoires in these lung cancer patients were not examined. In normal lung, the top 100 clones accounted for a significantly larger cumulative share of the repertoire than in tumor tissue.

Library creation used multiplex PCR. Sequencing was performed on an Illumina HiSeq 2500. TCRbeta libraries were constructed through three rounds of nested PCR with primers (Table S4) according to protocols adapted from ARM-PCR. PCR products of 200-500 bp were gel-excised and purified with the QIAquick gel extraction kit before sequencing. Per the authors' processing: Reads were cleaned using Trimmomatic, were merged into complete CDR3 sequences using FLASH, and were assigned to V(D)J germline segments using MiTCR. VDJtools was used to compute clonal diversity as the inverse Simpson's index. In-frame sequences lacking a premature stop codon were counted as productive reads. Using fastp trimming at Q25 and MiXCR clonotype assembly, TCRdb reanalyzed the public sequencing data and kept in-frame beta chains. Each CDR3 protein appears once, grouped with its most common genes and DNA. These V and J calls rely on TCRdb rather than the paper's analysis. Within this sample are some 74,000 distinct CDR3 sequences, with 55% to 75% of them counted one time only. The top ten constitute 8% to 10% of the sample.

Per the germline V gene (reference sequence), DFQATT is the CDR1 and SNEGSKA is the CDR2. Its CDR3 holds 16 amino acids, cysteine through phenylalanine. Only the CDR3 portion is preserved as DNA: 48 bases, with reading frame beginning at the first base. RNA was isolated from bulk, unsorted tissue, and RNA quality was assessed with a NanoDrop ND-1000 and an Agilent 2100. Newly diagnosed lung cancer patients without prior chemotherapy who had been admitted for thoracic surgery in China between August and November 2014 were enrolled as donors. Anyone who had undergone radiotherapy or chemotherapy before, or who had another cancer at the same time, was left out of the study. Pieces of surgical tissue measuring 1-2 cm3 were kept in RNAlater solution and stored at -80 degrees C until use. Comments on this clonotype: The clone's antigen remains unknown. Sequence at one end of the junction differs from germline and may be a read error.

Sequenced input: lung tumor tissue. This sequence originates from a woman aged 40 to 50 with non-small cell lung cancer. The chain is made from TRBV20-1 and TRBJ2-1; the D region possibly corresponds to TRBD2 (6 bases align). The nucleotide sequence is given as TGCAGTGCTAGAGACTCCGGGACTTTCTCGCTCAATGATCAGTTCTTC. Translated, it reads CSARDSGTFSLNDQFF.